This T cell receptor (beta chain) was captured in a study of blood T cell repertoires in COVID-19. Across the study: The analysed material was cDNA or gDNA that came from T cells, B-cell-depleted T cells, or PBMCs.

Original processing methods: Amplifying reference gene primers gave estimates of nucleated cell counts. Profiled with immunoSEQ multiplex PCR; TCRdb holds only in-frame clones, not every one. V, J and clone size were drawn from that table, and D and trimming were deduced from the DNA. The table records about 150,000 clones, 70% to 90% of them present only once. Germline assignment: CDR1 SGHTA and CDR2 FQGTGA. V shed 5 bases, J shed 6 bases, and the junction held 13 bases outside the gene matches. This CDR3 region has 16 residues. V and J are TRBV7-3 and TRBJ2-1; 7 nucleotides match TRBD1. The sequenced sample was peripheral blood. This receptor was obtained from a woman aged 60-75 years with COVID-19, enrolled during active disease. The CDR3 here is CASSPIAGGRSNEQFF. CDR3 bases: TGTGCCAGCAGCCCTATAGCAGGGGGTAGAAGCAATGAGCAGTTCTTC.